This TCR beta chain was recovered during a study of early T cells in non-severe SARS-CoV-2 infection. In the study overall: Sequencing of bulk RNA from unsorted whole blood was done, without chain pairing. Findings and limits, study-wide: Private and CD4 specificities were missed by VDJdb matching, skewed to anti-spike CD8.

The protocol attached unique molecular identifiers to individual cDNA molecules. TCRdb independently ran MiXCR on the 5' RACE reads; one entry per CDR3 protein. The sample includes 40,000 or so distinct CDR3 sequences, approximately 6% seen only once; the top ten take 9.5% to 15%. Per the germline V gene, CDR1 is KGHSH and CDR2 is LQKENI. Germline trimming cut 5 bases from V and 3 bases from J; bases unmatched to any gene: 4. CDR3 length equals 14 residues. This clonotype was detected many times. What it binds is not known. The chain employs TRBV18 and TRBJ2-3; 8 nucleotides agree with TRBD1. The sequenced sample consisted of whole blood. This sequence originates from an adult who was a healthcare worker with PCR-confirmed SARS-CoV-2 infection or an uninfected control (not recorded which). The CDR3 spells CASSRTGFTDTQYF. CDR3 in DNA: TGTGCCAGCTCAAGGACAGGGTTTACAGATACGCAGTATTTT.